This T cell receptor beta chain was retrieved from a study of blood T cell repertoires in COVID-19. Study-level information: Spain, Italy and the United States supplied samples that represented acute and convalescent COVID-19. From T cells, B-cell-depleted T cells, or PBMCs came the material, which was cDNA or gDNA.

The CDR3 contains 14 residues. The trim removed 5 bases at V and 3 bases at J, leaving 7 bases unmatched. Germline CDR1 is MNHEY and CDR2 is SMNVEV (reference sequence). In the authors' methods: The assay estimated nucleated cells by amplifying reference gene primers. Sequencing used immunoSEQ multiplex PCR; TCRdb keeps in-frame clones, though not all of them. The D gene and trimming were derived from the DNA, and the V and J assignments and clone size from that table. The table records roughly 120,000 clones, 70% to 90% of them present only once. The TCR sequence derives from a man in his 60s with acute or convalescent COVID-19. The chain carries TRBV27 and TRBJ2-7; 7 bases are shared with TRBD1. What was sequenced was peripheral blood. The CDR3 DNA sequence: TGTGCCAGCAGTCCCGGGACAGCCTTCTACGAGCAGTACTTC. The encoded protein is CASSPGTAFYEQYF.